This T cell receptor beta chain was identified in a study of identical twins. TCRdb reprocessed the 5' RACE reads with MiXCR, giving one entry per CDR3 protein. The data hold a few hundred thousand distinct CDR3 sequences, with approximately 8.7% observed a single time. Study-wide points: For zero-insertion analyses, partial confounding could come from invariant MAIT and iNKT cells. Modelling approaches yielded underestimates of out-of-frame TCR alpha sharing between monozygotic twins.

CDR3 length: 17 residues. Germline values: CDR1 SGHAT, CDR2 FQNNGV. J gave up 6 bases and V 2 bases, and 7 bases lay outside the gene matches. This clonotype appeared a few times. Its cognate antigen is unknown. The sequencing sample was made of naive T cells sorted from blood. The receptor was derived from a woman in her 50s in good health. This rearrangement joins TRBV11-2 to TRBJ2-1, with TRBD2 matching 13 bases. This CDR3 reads CASSLTGRTSGSNEQFF. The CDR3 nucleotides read TGTGCCAGCAGCTTAACGGGGAGGACTAGCGGGAGCAATGAGCAGTTCTTC.